This T cell receptor (beta chain) is from a study of tumor and adjacent non-tumor tissue in lung cancer. Study-wide background: Histology: about 13 adenocarcinoma, 2 squamous cell carcinoma, 1 small cell lung cancer.

The library came from three nested PCR rounds adapted from ARM-PCR protocols. Each CDR3 protein is one row after TCRdb ran MiXCR on the multiplex PCR reads. Of 100,000 or so distinct CDR3 sequences listed, more than 55% were seen once; the top ten hold roughly 19%. The V gene lost 2 bases and the J gene lost 5 bases, with 12 bases spanning the gap. The germline V gene encodes CDR1 SGHVS and CDR2 FQNEAQ. The CDR3 has 14 residues. The template was RNA from unsorted bulk tissue. More than 3 cm separated this lung sample from the edge of the tumor. This clonotype was observed a handful of times. The receptor was isolated from a man aged 25 to 45 with non-small cell lung cancer. The chain joins TRBV7-8 to TRBJ2-5; D tentatively reads TRBD1 or TRBD2 (6 bases each). The sequenced material came from distant non-tumor lung tissue. The CDR3 region has the DNA TGTGCCAGCAGCTTACTGACTAGGGGGGAGACCCAGTACTTC. It translates to CASSLLTRGETQYF.